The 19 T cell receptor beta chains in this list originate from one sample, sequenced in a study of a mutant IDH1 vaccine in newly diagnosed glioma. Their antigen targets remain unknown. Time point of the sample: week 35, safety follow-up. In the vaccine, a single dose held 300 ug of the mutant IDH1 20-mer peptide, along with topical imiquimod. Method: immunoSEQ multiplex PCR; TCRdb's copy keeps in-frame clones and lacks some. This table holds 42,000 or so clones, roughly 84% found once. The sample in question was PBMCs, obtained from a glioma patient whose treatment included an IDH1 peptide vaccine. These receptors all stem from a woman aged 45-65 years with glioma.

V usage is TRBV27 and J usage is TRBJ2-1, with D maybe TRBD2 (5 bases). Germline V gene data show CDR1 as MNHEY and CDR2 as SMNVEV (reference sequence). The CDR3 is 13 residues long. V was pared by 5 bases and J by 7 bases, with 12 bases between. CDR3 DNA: TGTGCCAGCAGTCCCAACGGGGTGAATGAGCAGTTCTTC. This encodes CASSPNGVNEQFF.

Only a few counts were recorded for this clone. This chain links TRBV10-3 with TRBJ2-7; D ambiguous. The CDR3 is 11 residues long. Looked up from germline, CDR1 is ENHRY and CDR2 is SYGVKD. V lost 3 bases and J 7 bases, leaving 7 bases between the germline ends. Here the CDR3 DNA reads TGTGCCATCAGTGAAGGGTTGGAGCAGTACTTC. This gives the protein CAISEGLEQYF.

The CDR3 sequence is CASRKDSYSNQPQHF. The CDR3 DNA reads TGTGCCAGCAGAAAAGACAGTTATAGCAATCAGCCCCAGCATTTT. The chain is built from TRBV6-6 and TRBJ1-5; weak D call: TRBD1 (5 bases). There are 15 residues in the CDR3. V was clipped by 6 bases and J by 0 bases, with 12 bases between them. Per germline, CDR1 MNHNY and CDR2 SVGAGI (reference sequence).

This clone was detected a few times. The CDR3 loop reads CASSIFTGIDQPQHF. For the CDR3, the DNA is TGTGCCAGTAGTATATTCACAGGGATTGATCAGCCCCAGCATTTT. The chain carries TRBV19 and TRBJ1-5, with D possibly TRBD1 on 6 matching bases. Trimming removed 2 bases at V and 5 bases at J, with 13 bases between. This CDR3 has 15 residues. The germline gives CDR1 LNHDA, CDR2 SQIVND (reference sequence).

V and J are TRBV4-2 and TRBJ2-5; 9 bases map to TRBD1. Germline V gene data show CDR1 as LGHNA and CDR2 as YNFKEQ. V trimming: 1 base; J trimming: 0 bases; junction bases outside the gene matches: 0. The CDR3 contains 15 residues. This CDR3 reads CASSQGDRDQETQYF. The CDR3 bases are TGTGCCAGCAGCCAAGGGGACAGGGACCAAGAGACCCAGTACTTC.

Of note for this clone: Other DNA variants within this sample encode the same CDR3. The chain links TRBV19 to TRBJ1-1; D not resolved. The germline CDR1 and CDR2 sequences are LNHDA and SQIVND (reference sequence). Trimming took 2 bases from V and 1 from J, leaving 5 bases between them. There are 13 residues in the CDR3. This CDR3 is CASSISGNTEAFF. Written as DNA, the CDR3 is TGTGCCAGTAGTATATCTGGGAACACTGAAGCTTTCTTT.

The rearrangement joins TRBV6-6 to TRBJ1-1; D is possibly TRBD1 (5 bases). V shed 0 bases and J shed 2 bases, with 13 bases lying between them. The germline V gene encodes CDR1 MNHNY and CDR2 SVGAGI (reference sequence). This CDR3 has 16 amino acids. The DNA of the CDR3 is TGTGCCAGCAGTTACTCGACCGGGGCAGCTAACACTGAAGCTTTCTTT. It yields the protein CASSYSTGAANTEAFF.

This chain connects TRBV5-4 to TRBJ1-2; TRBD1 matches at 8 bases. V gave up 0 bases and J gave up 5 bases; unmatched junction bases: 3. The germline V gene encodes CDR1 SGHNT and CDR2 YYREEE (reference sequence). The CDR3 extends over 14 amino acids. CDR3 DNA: TGTGCCAGCAGCTTGGGGGACAGGCGTTATGGCTACACCTTC. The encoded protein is CASSLGDRRYGYTF. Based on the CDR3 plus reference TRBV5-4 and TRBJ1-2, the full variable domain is ETGVTQSPTHLIKTRGQQVTLRCSSQSGHNTVSWYQQALGQGPQFIFQYYREEENGRGNFPPRFSGLQFPNYSSELNVNALELDDSALYLCASSLGDRRYGYTFGSGTRLTVV.

The CDR3, as DNA: TGCGCCAGCAGCTTATACCCCCGGGACAGGGGTGGCAATGAGCAGTTCTTC. Translation: CASSLYPRDRGGNEQFF. The chain carries TRBV5-1 and TRBJ2-1, with 10 bases identical to TRBD1. V shed 2 bases, J shed 6 bases, and the junction held 11 bases outside the gene matches. The CDR3 sequence is 17 residues long. Germline CDR1 reads SGHRS; CDR2 reads YFSETQ.

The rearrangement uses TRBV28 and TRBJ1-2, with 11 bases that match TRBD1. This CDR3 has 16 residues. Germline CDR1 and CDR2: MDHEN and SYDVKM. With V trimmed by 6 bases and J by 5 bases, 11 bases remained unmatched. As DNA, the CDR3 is TGTGCCAGCAGCCAGTATAGGACAGGGGGCTCTTATGGCTACACCTTC. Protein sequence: CASSQYRTGGSYGYTF.

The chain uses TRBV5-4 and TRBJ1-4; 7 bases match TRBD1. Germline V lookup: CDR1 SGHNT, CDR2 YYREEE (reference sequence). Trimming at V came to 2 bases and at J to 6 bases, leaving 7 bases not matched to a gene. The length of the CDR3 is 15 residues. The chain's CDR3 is CASSLGTADDEKLFF. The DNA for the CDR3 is TGTGCCAGCAGCTTAGGGACAGCCGATGATGAAAAACTGTTTTTT. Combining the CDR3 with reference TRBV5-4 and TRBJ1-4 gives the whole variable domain ETGVTQSPTHLIKTRGQQVTLRCSSQSGHNTVSWYQQALGQGPQFIFQYYREEENGRGNFPPRFSGLQFPNYSSELNVNALELDDSALYLCASSLGTADDEKLFFGSGTQLSVL.

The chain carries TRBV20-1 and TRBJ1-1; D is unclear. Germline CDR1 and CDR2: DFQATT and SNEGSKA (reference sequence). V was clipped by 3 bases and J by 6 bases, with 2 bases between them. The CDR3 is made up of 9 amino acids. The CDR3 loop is CSASPEAFF. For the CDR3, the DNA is TGCAGTGCTAGCCCTGAAGCTTTCTTT.

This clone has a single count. CDR3 bases: TGTGCCAGCAGCTTAAACTCACAGTTCTTC. Translation: CASSLNSQFF. V usage is TRBV7-9 and J usage is TRBJ2-1, with no clear D. V lost 2 bases and J 13 bases, leaving 6 bases between the germline ends. This CDR3 is built from 10 residues. Germline V CDR1 and CDR2: SEHNR, FQNEAQ (reference sequence).

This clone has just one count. This CDR3 reads CASSSRQIQETQYF. The CDR3 DNA is TGTGCCAGCAGTTCCCGACAGATCCAAGAGACCCAGTACTTC. V is TRBV6-5 and J is TRBJ2-5, with D possibly TRBD1 on 5 matching bases. This CDR3 region has 14 residues. Trimming cost V 4 bases and J 1 base, with 10 bases left between them. Looked up from germline, CDR1 is MNHEY and CDR2 is SVGAGI.

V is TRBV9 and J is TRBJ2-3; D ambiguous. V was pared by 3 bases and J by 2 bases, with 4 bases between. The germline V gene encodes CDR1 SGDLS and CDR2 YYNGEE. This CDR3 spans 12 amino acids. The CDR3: CASSELTDTQYF. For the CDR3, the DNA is TGTGCCAGCAGCGAACTCACAGATACGCAGTATTTT.

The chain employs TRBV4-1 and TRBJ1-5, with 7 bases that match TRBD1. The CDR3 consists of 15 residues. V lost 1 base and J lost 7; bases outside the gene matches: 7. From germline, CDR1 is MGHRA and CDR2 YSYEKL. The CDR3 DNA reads TGCGCCAGCAGCCAAGTCACAGGGGTTGGGCAGCCCCAGCATTTT. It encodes CASSQVTGVGQPQHF.

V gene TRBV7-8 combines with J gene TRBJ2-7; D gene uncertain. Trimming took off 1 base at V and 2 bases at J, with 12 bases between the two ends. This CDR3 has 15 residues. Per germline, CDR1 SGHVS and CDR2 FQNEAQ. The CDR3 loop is CASSLVGFSTYEQYF. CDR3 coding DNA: TGTGCCAGCAGCTTAGTCGGGTTTTCCACCTACGAGCAGTACTTC.

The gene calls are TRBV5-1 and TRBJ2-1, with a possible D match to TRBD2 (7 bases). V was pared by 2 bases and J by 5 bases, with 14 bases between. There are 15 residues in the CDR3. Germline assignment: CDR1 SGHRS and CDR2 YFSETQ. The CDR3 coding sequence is TGCGCCAGCAGCTTCGGTGGGGGGGGCAACAATGAGCAGTTCTTC. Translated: CASSFGGGGNNEQFF.

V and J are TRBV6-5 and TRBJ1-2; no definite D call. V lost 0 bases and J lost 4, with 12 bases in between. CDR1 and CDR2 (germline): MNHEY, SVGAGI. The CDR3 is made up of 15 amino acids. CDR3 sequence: CASSYSRETGYGYTF. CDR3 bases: TGTGCCAGCAGTTACTCTCGGGAGACGGGCTATGGCTACACCTTC.